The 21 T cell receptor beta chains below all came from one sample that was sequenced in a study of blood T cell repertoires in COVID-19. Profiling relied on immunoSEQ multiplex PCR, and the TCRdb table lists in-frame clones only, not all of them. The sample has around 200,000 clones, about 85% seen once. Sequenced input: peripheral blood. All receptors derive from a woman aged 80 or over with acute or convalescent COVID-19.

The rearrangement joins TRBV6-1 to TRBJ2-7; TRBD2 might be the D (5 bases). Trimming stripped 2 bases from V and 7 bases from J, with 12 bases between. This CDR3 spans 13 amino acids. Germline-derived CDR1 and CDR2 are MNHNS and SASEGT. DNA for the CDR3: TGTGCCAGCAGTGAAACTAGGCTGAGGGAGCAGTACTTC. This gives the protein CASSETRLREQYF.

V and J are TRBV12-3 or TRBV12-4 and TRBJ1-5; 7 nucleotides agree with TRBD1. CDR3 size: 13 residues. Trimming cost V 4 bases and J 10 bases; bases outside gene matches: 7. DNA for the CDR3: TGTGCCAGCAGTTCTGACAGGGTTGGACCCCAGCATTTT. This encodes CASSSDRVGPQHF.

The CDR3 region is CASSQEGRGNEAFF. The CDR3 nucleotides are TGCGCCAGCAGCCAAGAAGGCAGGGGAAATGAAGCTTTCTTT. This sequence joins TRBV4-3 and TRBJ1-1; D might be TRBD1 (6 bases). The ends were cut back, 0 bases at V and 7 bases at J, with 12 bases in the middle. Germline CDR1 and CDR2: LGHNA and YSLEER. The length of the CDR3 is 14 residues.

CDR3 DNA: TGTGCCAGCAGACTAGCGGGAGGCACCGGGGAGCTGTTTTTT. This codes for CASRLAGGTGELFF. This chain uses TRBV7-3 with TRBJ2-2, with 12 bases fitting TRBD2. Germline V gene data show CDR1 as SGHTA and CDR2 as FQGTGA. V lost 6 bases to trimming and J lost 4 bases; unmatched junction nucleotides: 0. The CDR3 totals 14 residues.

The CDR3 DNA follows: TGTGCCAGCAGTCCAGACAGGGGTTCTGGCTACACCTTC. Its protein product is CASSPDRGSGYTF. The gene calls are TRBV27 and TRBJ1-2; 8 bases fit TRBD1. CDR1 is MNHEY and CDR2 is SMNVEV in the germline V gene (reference sequence). V dropped 5 bases and J dropped 7; count of bases not matched to a gene: 6. This CDR3 comprises 13 residues.

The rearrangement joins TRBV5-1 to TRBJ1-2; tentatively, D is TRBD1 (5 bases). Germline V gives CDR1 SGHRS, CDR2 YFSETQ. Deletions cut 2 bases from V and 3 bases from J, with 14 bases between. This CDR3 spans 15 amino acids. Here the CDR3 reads CASSLRQGPDYGYTF. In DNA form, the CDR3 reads TGCGCCAGCAGCTTACGGCAGGGCCCAGACTATGGCTACACCTTC.

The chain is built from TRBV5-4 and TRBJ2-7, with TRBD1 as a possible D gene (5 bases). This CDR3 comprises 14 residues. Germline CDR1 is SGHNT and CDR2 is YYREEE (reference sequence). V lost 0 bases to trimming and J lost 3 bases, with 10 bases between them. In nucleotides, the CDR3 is TGTGCCAGCAGCTTGGATCAGGGCAACTACGAGCAGTACTTC. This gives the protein CASSLDQGNYEQYF.

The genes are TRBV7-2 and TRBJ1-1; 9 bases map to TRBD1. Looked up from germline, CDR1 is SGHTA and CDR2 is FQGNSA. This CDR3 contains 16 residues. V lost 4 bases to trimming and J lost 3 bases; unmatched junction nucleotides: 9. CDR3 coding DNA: TGTGCCAGCAGCTCCCCAATCGACAGGGGGGACACTGAAGCTTTCTTT. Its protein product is CASSSPIDRGDTEAFF.

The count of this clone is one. CDR3 loop: CASSYPGMDEQFF. In nucleotides, the CDR3 is TGTGCCAGCAGTTACCCAGGAATGGATGAGCAGTTCTTC. The chain has TRBV6-6 and TRBJ2-1; no clear D gene. V lost 2 bases and J 8 bases, leaving 10 bases between the germline ends. The CDR3 spans 13 residues. CDR1 and CDR2 from the germline V gene are MNHNY and SVGAGI (reference sequence).

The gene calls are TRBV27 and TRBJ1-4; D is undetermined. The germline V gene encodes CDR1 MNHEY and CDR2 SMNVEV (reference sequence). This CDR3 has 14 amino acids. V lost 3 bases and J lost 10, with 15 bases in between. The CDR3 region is CASSFGSKSGKLFF. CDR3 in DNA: TGTGCCAGCAGTTTCGGGTCCAAGAGTGGAAAACTGTTTTTT.

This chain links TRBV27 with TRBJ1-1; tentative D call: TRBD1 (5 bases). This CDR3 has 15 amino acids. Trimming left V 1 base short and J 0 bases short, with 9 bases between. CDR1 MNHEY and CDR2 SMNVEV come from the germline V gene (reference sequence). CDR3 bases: TGTGCCAGCAGTTTATTCCAGGGAATGAACACTGAAGCTTTCTTT. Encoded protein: CASSLFQGMNTEAFF.

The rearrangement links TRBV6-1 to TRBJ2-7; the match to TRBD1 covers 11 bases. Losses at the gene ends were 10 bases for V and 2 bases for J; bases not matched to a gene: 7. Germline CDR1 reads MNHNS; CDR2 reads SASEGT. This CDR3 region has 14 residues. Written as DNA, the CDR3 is TGTGCCACACAAAGGACAGGGGGCCCCTACGAGCAGTACTTC. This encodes CATQRTGGPYEQYF.

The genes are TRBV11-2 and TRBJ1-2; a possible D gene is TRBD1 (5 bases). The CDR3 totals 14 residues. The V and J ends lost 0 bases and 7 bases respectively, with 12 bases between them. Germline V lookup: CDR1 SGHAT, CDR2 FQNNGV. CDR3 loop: CASSLDQGGFGYTF. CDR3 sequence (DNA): TGTGCCAGCAGCTTAGATCAGGGTGGGTTTGGCTACACCTTC.

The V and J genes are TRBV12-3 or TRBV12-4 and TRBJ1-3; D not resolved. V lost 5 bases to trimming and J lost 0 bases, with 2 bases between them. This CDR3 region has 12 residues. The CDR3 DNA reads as TGTGCCAGCAGTCTCTCTGGAAACACCATATATTTT. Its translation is CASSLSGNTIYF.

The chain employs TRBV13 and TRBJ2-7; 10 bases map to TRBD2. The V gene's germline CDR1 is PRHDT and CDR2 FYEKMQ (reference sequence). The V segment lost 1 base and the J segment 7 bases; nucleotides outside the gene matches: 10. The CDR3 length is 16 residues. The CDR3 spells CASSLDPTSGPGEQYF. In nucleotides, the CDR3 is TGTGCCAGCAGCTTAGACCCGACTAGCGGGCCGGGGGAGCAGTACTTC.

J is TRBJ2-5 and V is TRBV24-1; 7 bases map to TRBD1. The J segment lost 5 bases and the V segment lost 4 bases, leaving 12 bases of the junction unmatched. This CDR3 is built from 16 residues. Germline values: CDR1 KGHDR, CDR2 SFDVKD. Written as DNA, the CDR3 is TGTGCCACCAGTGACCCAATCACAGGGGAAGGGGAGACCCAGTACTTC. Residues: CATSDPITGEGETQYF.

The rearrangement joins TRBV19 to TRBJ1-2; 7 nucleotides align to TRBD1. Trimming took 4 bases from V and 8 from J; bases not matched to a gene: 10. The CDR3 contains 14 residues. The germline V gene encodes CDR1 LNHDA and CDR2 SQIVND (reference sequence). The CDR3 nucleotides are TGTGCCAGTAGTAGCCACGACAGGGTCGGGGGCTACACCTTC. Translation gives CASSSHDRVGGYTF.

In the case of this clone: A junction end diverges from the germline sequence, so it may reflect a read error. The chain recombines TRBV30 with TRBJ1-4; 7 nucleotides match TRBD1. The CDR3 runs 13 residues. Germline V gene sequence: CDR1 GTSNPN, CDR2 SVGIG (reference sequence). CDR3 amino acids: CAWGQQGLRGALF. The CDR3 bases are TGTGCCTGGGGCCAACAGGGGTTGCGGGGGGCTCTGTTT. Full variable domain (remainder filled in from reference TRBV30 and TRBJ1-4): SQTIHQWPATLVQPVGSPLSLECTVEGTSNPNLYWYRQAAGRGLQLLFYSVGIGQISSEVPQNLSASRPQDRQFILSSKKLLLSDSGFYLCAWGQQGLRGALFGSGTQLSVL.

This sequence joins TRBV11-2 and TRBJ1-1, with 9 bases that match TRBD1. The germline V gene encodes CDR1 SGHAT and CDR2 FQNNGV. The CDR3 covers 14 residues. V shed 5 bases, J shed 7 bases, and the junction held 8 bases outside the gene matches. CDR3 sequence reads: CASSQYRGQIEAFF. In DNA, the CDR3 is TGTGCCAGCAGCCAATACAGGGGGCAAATTGAAGCTTTCTTT.

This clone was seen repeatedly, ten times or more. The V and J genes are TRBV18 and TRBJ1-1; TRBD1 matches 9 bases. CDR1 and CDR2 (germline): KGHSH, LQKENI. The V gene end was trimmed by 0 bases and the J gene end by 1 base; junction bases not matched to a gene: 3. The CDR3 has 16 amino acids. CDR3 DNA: TGTGCCAGCTCACCACCTCCACAGGGGGCGAACACTGAAGCTTTCTTT. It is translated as CASSPPPQGANTEAFF.

DNA of the CDR3: TGTGCCAGCAGCATCGGGGGCACAGATACGCAGTATTTT. It encodes CASSIGGTDTQYF. V gene TRBV7-2 combines with J gene TRBJ2-3; possible D gene TRBD2, 5 bases. V lost 5 bases and J lost 1, with 7 bases in between. From germline, CDR1 is SGHTA and CDR2 FQGNSA. This CDR3 spans 13 amino acids.